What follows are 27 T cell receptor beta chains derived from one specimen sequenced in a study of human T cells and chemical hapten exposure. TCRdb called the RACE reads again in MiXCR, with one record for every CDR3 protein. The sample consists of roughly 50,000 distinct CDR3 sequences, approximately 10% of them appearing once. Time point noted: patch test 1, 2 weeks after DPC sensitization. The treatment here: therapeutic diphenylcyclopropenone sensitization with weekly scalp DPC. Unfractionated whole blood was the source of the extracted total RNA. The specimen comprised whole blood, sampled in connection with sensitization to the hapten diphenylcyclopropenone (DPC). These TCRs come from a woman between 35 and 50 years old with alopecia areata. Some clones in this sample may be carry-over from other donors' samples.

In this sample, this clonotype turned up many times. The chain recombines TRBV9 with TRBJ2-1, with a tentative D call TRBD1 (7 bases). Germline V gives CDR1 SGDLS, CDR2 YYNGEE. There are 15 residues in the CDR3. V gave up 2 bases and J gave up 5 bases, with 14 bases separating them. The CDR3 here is CASSVDGGQNNEQFF. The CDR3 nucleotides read TGTGCCAGCAGCGTTGACGGGGGACAGAACAATGAGCAGTTCTTC.

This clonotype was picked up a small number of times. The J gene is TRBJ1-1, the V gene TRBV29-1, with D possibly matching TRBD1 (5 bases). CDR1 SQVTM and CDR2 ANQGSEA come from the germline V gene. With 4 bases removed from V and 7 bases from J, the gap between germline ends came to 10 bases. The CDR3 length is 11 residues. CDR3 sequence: CSVAPGLEAFF. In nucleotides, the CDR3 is TGCAGCGTTGCGCCGGGACTTGAAGCTTTCTTT. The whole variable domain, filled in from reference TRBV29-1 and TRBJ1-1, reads SAVISQKPSRDICQRGTSLTIQCQVDSQVTMMFWYRQQPGQSLTLIATANQGSEATYESGFVIDKFPISRPNLTFSTLTVSNMSPEDSSIYLCSVAPGLEAFFGQGTRLTVV.

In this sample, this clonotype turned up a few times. DNA for the CDR3: TGCGCCAGCAGTCACGCCCCGGGACAGGGGAGGACAGATACGCAGTATTTT. It translates to CASSHAPGQGRTDTQYF. The V call is TRBV23-1, the J call TRBJ2-3; 10 nucleotides line up with TRBD1. TRBV23-1 is an ORF, with its function uncertain. V was clipped by 3 bases and J by 3 bases; unmatched bases: 9. The CDR3 loop spans 17 amino acids.

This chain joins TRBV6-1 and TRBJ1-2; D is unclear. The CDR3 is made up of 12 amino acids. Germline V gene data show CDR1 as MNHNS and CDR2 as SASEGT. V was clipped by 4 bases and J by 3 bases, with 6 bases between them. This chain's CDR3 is CASSGGYYGYTF. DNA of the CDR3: TGTGCCAGCAGTGGGGGTTACTATGGCTACACCTTC.

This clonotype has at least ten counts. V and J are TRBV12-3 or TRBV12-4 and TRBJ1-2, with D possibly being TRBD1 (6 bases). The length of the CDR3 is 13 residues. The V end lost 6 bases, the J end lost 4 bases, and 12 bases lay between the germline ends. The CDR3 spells CASRFQTGYGYTF. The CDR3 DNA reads TGTGCCAGCAGATTTCAGACAGGCTATGGCTACACCTTC.

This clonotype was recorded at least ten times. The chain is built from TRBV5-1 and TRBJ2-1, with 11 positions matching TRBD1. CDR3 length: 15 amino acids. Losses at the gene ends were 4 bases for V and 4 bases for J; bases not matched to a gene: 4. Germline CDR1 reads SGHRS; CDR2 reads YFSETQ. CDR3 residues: CASSVGQGAYNEQFF. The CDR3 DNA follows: TGCGCCAGCAGCGTAGGACAGGGGGCATACAATGAGCAGTTCTTC.

This CDR3 is CSVADNSGNTIYF. The CDR3 nucleotides are TGCAGCGTTGCGGACAACTCTGGAAACACCATATATTTT. This chain uses TRBV29-1 with TRBJ1-3; D might be TRBD1 (5 bases). V lost 4 bases to trimming and J lost 0 bases, with 7 bases between them. In germline, CDR1 is SQVTM, CDR2 ANQGSEA. The CDR3 totals 13 residues. The full variable domain, completed using reference TRBV29-1 and TRBJ1-3, is SAVISQKPSRDICQRGTSLTIQCQVDSQVTMMFWYRQQPGQSLTLIATANQGSEATYESGFVIDKFPISRPNLTFSTLTVSNMSPEDSSIYLCSVADNSGNTIYFGEGSWLTVV.

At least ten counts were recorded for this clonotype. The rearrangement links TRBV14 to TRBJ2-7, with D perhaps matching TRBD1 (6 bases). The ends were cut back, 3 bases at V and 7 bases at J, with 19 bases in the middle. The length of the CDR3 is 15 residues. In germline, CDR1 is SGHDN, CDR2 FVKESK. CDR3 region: CASSQAPQGSREQYF. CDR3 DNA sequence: TGTGCCAGCAGCCAGGCTCCTCAGGGGTCACGGGAGCAGTACTTC.

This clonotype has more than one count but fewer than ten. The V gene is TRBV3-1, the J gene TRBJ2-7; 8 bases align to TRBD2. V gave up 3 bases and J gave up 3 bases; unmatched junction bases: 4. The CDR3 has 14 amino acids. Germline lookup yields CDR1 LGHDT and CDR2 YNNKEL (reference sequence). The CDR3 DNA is TGTGCCAGCAGCCAGGGACTAGAGCGCTACGAGCAGTACTTC. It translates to CASSQGLERYEQYF.

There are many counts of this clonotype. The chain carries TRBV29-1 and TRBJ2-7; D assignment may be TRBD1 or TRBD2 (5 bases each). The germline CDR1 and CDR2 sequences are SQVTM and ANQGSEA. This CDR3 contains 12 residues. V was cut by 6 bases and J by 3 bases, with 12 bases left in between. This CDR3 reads CSVSGPSYEQYF. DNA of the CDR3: TGCAGCGTGTCGGGACCGAGCTACGAGCAGTACTTC.

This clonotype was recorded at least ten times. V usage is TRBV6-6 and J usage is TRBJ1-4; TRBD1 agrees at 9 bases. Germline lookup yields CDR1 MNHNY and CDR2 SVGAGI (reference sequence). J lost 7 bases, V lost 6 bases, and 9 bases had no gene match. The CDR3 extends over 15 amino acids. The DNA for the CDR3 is TGTGCCAGCAGCCAACTACAGGGGGCAGGTGAAAAACTGTTTTTT. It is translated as CASSQLQGAGEKLFF.

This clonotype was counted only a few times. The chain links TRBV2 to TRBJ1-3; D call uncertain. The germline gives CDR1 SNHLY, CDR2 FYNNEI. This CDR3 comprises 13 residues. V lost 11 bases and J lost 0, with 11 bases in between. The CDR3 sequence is CACTSGSGNTIYF. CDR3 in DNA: TGTGCCTGTACCTCGGGCTCTGGAAACACCATATATTTT.

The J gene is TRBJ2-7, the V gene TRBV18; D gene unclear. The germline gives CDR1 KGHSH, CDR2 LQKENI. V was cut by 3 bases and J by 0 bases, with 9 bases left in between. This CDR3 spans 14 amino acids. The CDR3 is CASSPTASSYEQYF. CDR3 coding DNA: TGTGCCAGCTCACCGACCGCCAGCTCCTACGAGCAGTACTTC.

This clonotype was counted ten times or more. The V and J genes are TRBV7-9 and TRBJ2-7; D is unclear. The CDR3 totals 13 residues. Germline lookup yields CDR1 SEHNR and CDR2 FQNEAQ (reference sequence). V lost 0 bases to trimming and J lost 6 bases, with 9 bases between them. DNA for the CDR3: TGTGCCAGCAGCTTAGCACCAGGAGCCGAGCAGTACTTC. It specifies CASSLAPGAEQYF.

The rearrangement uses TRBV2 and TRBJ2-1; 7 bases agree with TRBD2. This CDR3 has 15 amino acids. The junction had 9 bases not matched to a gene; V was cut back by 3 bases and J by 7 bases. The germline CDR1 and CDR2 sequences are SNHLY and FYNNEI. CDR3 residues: CASSEGGLGPNEQFF. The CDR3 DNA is TGTGCCAGCAGTGAGGGAGGGCTAGGCCCGAATGAGCAGTTCTTC.

CDR3 residues: CASSQEIGSLGETQYF. CDR3 in DNA: TGTGCCAGCAGCCAAGAGATAGGGAGTTTGGGAGAGACCCAGTACTTC. The rearrangement uses TRBV3-1 and TRBJ2-5, with D possibly being TRBD2 (5 bases). Trimming removed 0 bases at V and 4 bases at J, with 15 bases between. This CDR3 region has 16 residues. Per the germline V gene, CDR1 is LGHDT and CDR2 is YNNKEL (reference sequence).

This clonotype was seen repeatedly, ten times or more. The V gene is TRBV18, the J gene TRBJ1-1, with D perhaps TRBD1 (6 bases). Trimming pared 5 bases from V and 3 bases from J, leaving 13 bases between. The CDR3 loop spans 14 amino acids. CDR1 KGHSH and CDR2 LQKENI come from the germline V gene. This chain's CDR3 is CASSTTGRDTEAFF. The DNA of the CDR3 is TGTGCCAGCTCAACTACAGGGAGGGACACTGAAGCTTTCTTT.

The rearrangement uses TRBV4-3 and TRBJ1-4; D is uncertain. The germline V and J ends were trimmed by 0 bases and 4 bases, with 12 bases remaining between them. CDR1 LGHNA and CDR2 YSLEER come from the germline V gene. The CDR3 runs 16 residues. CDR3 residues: CASSQDRGQNNEKLFF. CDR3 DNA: TGCGCCAGCAGCCAAGATCGGGGTCAGAATAATGAAAAACTGTTTTTT.

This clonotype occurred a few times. This CDR3 is CATWGGLHEQYF. Written as DNA, the CDR3 is TGTGCCACCTGGGGGGGACTACACGAGCAGTACTTC. The chain couples TRBV28 to TRBJ2-7; 7 bases are shared with TRBD2. J lost 5 bases, V lost 10 bases, and 8 bases had no gene match. The CDR3 runs 12 residues. Germline CDR1 is MDHEN and CDR2 is SYDVKM.

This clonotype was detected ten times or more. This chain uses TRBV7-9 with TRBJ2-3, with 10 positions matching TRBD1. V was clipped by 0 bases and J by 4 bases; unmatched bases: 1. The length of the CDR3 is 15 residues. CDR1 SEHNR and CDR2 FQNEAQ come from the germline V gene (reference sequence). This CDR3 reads CASSLAGTGADTQYF. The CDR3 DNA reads TGTGCCAGCAGCTTAGCGGGGACAGGGGCAGATACGCAGTATTTT.

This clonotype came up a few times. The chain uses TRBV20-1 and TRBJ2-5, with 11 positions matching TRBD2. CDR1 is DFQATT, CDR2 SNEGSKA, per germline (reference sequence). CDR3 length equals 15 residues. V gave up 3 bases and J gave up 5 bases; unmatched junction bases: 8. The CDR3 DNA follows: TGCAGTGCTAGGGGTAGCGGGAGGGCCTGGGAGACCCAGTACTTC. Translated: CSARGSGRAWETQYF.

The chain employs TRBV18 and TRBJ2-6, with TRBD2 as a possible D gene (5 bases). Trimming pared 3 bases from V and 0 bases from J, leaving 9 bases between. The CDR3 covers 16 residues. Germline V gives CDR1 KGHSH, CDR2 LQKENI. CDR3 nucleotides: TGTGCCAGCTCACCGGACTCCAGCTCTGGGGCCAACGTCCTGACTTTC. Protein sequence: CASSPDSSSGANVLTF. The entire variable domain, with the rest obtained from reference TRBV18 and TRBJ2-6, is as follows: NAGVMQNPRHLVRRRGQEARLRCSPMKGHSHVYWYRQLPEEGLKFMVYLQKENIIDESGMPKERFSAEFPKEGPSILRIQQVVRGDSAAYFCASSPDSSSGANVLTFGAGSRLTVL.

CDR3 bases: TGTGCCAGCAGCTTCGTGGACTTTAGCTCCTACGAGCAGTACTTC. This gives the protein CASSFVDFSSYEQYF. This chain connects TRBV11-2 to TRBJ2-7, with D possibly being TRBD2 (5 bases). This CDR3 spans 15 amino acids. Germline CDR1 reads SGHAT; CDR2 reads FQNNGV. V was pared by 3 bases and J by 0 bases, with 12 bases between.

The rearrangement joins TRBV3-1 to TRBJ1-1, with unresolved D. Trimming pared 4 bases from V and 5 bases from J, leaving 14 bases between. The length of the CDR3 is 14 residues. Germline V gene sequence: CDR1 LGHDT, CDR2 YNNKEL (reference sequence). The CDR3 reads CASSPAPRGTEAFF. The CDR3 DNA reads TGTGCCAGCAGCCCGGCCCCGAGAGGGACTGAAGCTTTCTTT.

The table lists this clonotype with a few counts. The CDR3 loop reads CASSSPGLPTYEQYF. Here the CDR3 DNA reads TGTGCCAGCAGTTCGCCCGGGCTACCGACCTACGAGCAGTACTTC. V gene TRBV28 combines with J gene TRBJ2-7; D remains unclear. V dropped 4 bases and J dropped 2 bases, with 15 bases sitting between them. The CDR3 has 15 amino acids. CDR1 is MDHEN and CDR2 is SYDVKM in the germline V gene. The full variable domain, its missing parts supplied by reference TRBV28 and TRBJ2-7, is DVKVTQSSRYLVKRTGEKVFLECVQDMDHENMFWYRQDPGLGLRLIYFSYDVKMKEKGDIPEGYSVSREKKERFSLILESASTNQTSMYLCASSSPGLPTYEQYFGPGTRLTVT.

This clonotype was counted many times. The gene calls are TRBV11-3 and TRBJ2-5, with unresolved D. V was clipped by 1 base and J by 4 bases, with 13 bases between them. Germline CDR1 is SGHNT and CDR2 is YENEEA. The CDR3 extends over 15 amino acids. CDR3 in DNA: TGTGCCAGCAGCTTAGGGGGTAGAGTCGTAGAGACCCAGTACTTC. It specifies CASSLGGRVVETQYF.

CDR3 region: CASSLRNSYEQYF. Here the CDR3 DNA reads TGTGCCAGCAGTTTAAGGAACTCCTACGAGCAGTACTTC. The chain couples TRBV28 to TRBJ2-7; D is unclear. The CDR3 totals 13 residues. The V and J ends lost 2 bases and 0 bases respectively, with 5 bases between them. Germline CDR1 and CDR2: MDHEN and SYDVKM.